This entry is about one T cell receptor (beta chain). Its specificity is unknown. This specimen belongs to a study of response to subunit inactivated influenza vaccine. Overall study results and limits: The authors suggested that every seasonal influenza vaccination recruits few new T cells.

Deletions cut 2 bases from V and 9 bases from J, with 20 bases between. The CDR3 consists of 16 residues. CDR1 is KGHSH and CDR2 is LQKENI in the germline V gene. In TCRdb, the RT-PCR reads were re-called with MiXCR into one record per CDR3 protein. Of approximately 530,000 distinct CDR3 sequences in the sample, roughly 7.6% were seen once. The source of this sequence is a man aged 50 to 75 who received an inactivated influenza vaccine. The chain couples TRBV18 to TRBJ2-1, with D perhaps TRBD2 (5 bases). The sequencing here drew on PBMCs from blood, taken about 23 months after vaccination. Here the CDR3 reads CASSPRIASEGAEQFF. The CDR3 DNA reads as TGTGCCAGCTCACCAAGGATAGCGAGCGAGGGAGCTGAGCAGTTCTTC.